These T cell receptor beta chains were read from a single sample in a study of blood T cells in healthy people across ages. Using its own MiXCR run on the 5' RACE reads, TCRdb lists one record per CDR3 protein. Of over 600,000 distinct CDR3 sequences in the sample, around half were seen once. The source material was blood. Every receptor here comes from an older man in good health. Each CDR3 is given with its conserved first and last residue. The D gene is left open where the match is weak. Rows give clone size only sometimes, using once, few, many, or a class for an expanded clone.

DNA: TGTGCCAGCAGTTTAGGAGCGCTTGAGCAGTACTTC; CDR3: CASSLGALEQYF; J: TRBJ2-4; size: .; D: .; V: TRBV28
DNA: TGCAGTGCTAGAGACCCAGGGGGCGCAGGGTATGGCTACACCTTC; CDR3: CSARDPGGAGYGYTF; J: TRBJ1-2; size: many; D: TRBD1; V: TRBV20-1
DNA: TGCAGTGCTAGAAGACTAGCGGGGATAGAGGGGACCAAAAACATTCAGTACTTC; CDR3: CSARRLAGIEGTKNIQYF; J: TRBJ2-4; size: .; D: TRBD2; V: TRBV20-1
DNA: TGTGCCAGCAGTGAAGTTCAGGGGGGGCTATACAATGAGCAGTTCTTC; CDR3: CASSEVQGGLYNEQFF; J: TRBJ2-1; size: once; D: .; V: TRBV2
DNA: TGCGCCAGCAGCTTCGAAGGGGTCCAAGAGACCCAGTACTTC; CDR3: CASSFEGVQETQYF; J: TRBJ2-5; size: few; D: .; V: TRBV5-1
DNA: TGTGCCAGCAGCATGGCAGGGGGCCTCAATGAGCAGTTCTTC; CDR3: CASSMAGGLNEQFF; J: TRBJ2-1; size: .; D: TRBD1; V: TRBV7-3
DNA: TGTGCCACAGATAGCGGGAGGGGGGTCAAGGAGCAGTTCTTC; CDR3: CATDSGRGVKEQFF; J: TRBJ2-1; size: .; D: TRBD2; V: TRBV2
DNA: TGTGCCAGCTCACCTGTCGCTAGCACAGATACGCAGTATTTT; CDR3: CASSPVASTDTQYF; J: TRBJ2-3; size: few; D: .; V: TRBV18
DNA: TGTGCCAGCCCTACGGCGGGGGCCTACGAGCAGTACTTC; CDR3: CASPTAGAYEQYF; J: TRBJ2-7; size: many; D: .; V: TRBV12-1
DNA: TGTGCCAGCAGTTTGTATAAAGAGACCCAGTACTTC; CDR3: CASSLYKETQYF; J: TRBJ2-5; size: .; D: .; V: TRBV28
DNA: TGTGCCAGCAGTATTGGGGGGTTCTACGAGCAGTACTTC; CDR3: CASSIGGFYEQYF; J: TRBJ2-7; size: .; D: .; V: TRBV6-5
DNA: TGCGCCAGCAGCCAAGACCCGGGACTAGGCTACGAGCAGTACTTC; CDR3: CASSQDPGLGYEQYF; J: TRBJ2-7; size: .; D: TRBD2; V: TRBV4-3
DNA: TGTGCCAGCAGTTTGAATGACTACTTCACAGATACGCAGTATTTT; CDR3: CASSLNDYFTDTQYF; J: TRBJ2-3; size: many; D: .; V: TRBV12-3/TRBV12-4
DNA: TGTGCCAGCAGCGTAGCTCAGGACCACTCAGATACGCAGTATTTT; CDR3: CASSVAQDHSDTQYF; J: TRBJ2-3; size: few; D: .; V: TRBV9
DNA: TGTGCCAGCAGCTCGGGACTAGGAGGCTACAATGAGCAGTTCTTC; CDR3: CASSSGLGGYNEQFF; J: TRBJ2-1; size: .; D: TRBD2; V: TRBV7-3
DNA: TGTGCCAGCAGCTTACATCCCTCGGACTTAAGCTCCTACGAGCAGTACTTC; CDR3: CASSLHPSDLSSYEQYF; J: TRBJ2-7; size: many; D: .; V: TRBV7-2
DNA: TGTGCCAGCAGCCTGGACAGGGGGACTTCCTACGAGCAGTACTTC; CDR3: CASSLDRGTSYEQYF; J: TRBJ2-7; size: few; D: TRBD1; V: TRBV12-3/TRBV12-4
DNA: TGCGCCAGCAGCCATTCCGGAGGGAGCTACGAGCAGTACTTC; CDR3: CASSHSGGSYEQYF; J: TRBJ2-7; size: many; D: .; V: TRBV4-1
DNA: TGTGCCAGCAGCCCCTTCCAAAGGCTACCCGGGGAGCTGTTTTTT; CDR3: CASSPFQRLPGELFF; J: TRBJ2-2; size: .; D: .; V: TRBV7-2
DNA: TGCAGTGCTAGGGACCGCGGCGTATACAATGAGCAGTTCTTC; CDR3: CSARDRGVYNEQFF; J: TRBJ2-1; size: .; D: .; V: TRBV20-1
DNA: TGCAGTGCTCGACGGACTAGCTCTACCAATGAGCAGTTCTTC; CDR3: CSARRTSSTNEQFF; J: TRBJ2-1; size: .; D: TRBD2; V: TRBV20-1
DNA: TGCAGCGTCCAGTCGGGGGGATCCTACAATGAGCAGTTCTTC; CDR3: CSVQSGGSYNEQFF; J: TRBJ2-1; size: .; D: TRBD2; V: TRBV29-1
DNA: TGCAGTGCTTCGCGGGTCCTCACCTACAATGAGCAGTTCTTC; CDR3: CSASRVLTYNEQFF; J: TRBJ2-1; size: many; D: .; V: TRBV20-1
DNA: TGCGCCAGCAGTGAGTCTAGTGGCCTTCGGGAGACCCAGTACTTC; CDR3: CASSESSGLRETQYF; J: TRBJ2-5; size: once; D: .; V: TRBV10-2
DNA: TGCGCCAGCAGCCAGGGTGAGGCCCAGTACTTC; CDR3: CASSQGEAQYF; J: TRBJ2-5; size: .; D: .; V: TRBV4-1
DNA: TGTGCCAGCAGATCAGGGGGTCGCTACAATGAGCAGTTCTTC; CDR3: CASRSGGRYNEQFF; J: TRBJ2-1; size: .; D: TRBD1; V: TRBV6-5
DNA: TGTGCCACCAGTGAGACCGGGACAGCTTACGAGCAGTACTTC; CDR3: CATSETGTAYEQYF; J: TRBJ2-7; size: .; D: TRBD1; V: TRBV24-1
DNA: TGTGCCAGCAGCGTATATCCTCGGGATGAGCAGTTCTTC; CDR3: CASSVYPRDEQFF; J: TRBJ2-1; size: few; D: .; V: TRBV9
DNA: TGTGCCAGCAGTTTCAGGGAGTGGACAGATACGCAGTATTTT; CDR3: CASSFREWTDTQYF; J: TRBJ2-3; size: few; D: .; V: TRBV12-3/TRBV12-4
DNA: TGTGCCAGCATGCGGGACAGGGACAATCAGCCCCAGCATTTT; CDR3: CASMRDRDNQPQHF; J: TRBJ1-5; size: .; D: .; V: TRBV21-1
DNA: TGCAGTGCTAGAGATCCCCTGGGACAGAAAGAGACCCAGTACTTC; CDR3: CSARDPLGQKETQYF; J: TRBJ2-5; size: .; D: TRBD1; V: TRBV20-1
DNA: TGCAGTGCCAAGGGGCAAATTTGGGAGCAGTACTTC; CDR3: CSAKGQIWEQYF; J: TRBJ2-7; size: few; D: .; V: TRBV20-1
DNA: TGCAGTACTAGAGGCCCCGGACTGCCCCACGAGCAGTACTTC; CDR3: CSTRGPGLPHEQYF; J: TRBJ2-7; size: .; D: .; V: TRBV20-1
DNA: TGTGCCAGCAGTACCACGACAGGGGCCAATCAGCCCCAGCATTTT; CDR3: CASSTTTGANQPQHF; J: TRBJ1-5; size: .; D: TRBD1; V: TRBV6-2/TRBV6-3
DNA: TGTGCCAGCAGTTTACGGGACAGGGGGACTAGCGGGAGACTAGCGTTGATCTACGAGCAGTACTTC; CDR3: CASSLRDRGTSGRLALIYEQYF; J: TRBJ2-7; size: few; D: TRBD2; V: TRBV28
DNA: TGCGCCAGCAGCTTGAACAGGGGAGACACTGAAGCTTTCTTT; CDR3: CASSLNRGDTEAFF; J: TRBJ1-1; size: many; D: TRBD1; V: TRBV5-1
DNA: TGCAGTGCTGCTGCGACAGGGGGCTCCTACGAGCAGTACTTC; CDR3: CSAAATGGSYEQYF; J: TRBJ2-7; size: .; D: TRBD1; V: TRBV20-1
DNA: TGTGCCAGCAGTTTCGACAGGGTTACCAACGAGCGGTACTTC; CDR3: CASSFDRVTNERYF; J: TRBJ2-4; size: .; D: TRBD1; V: TRBV28
DNA: TGTGCTAGTGGTCTCCAGCGGGGGAGCCTTTACGAGCAGTACTTC; CDR3: CASGLQRGSLYEQYF; J: TRBJ2-7; size: .; D: TRBD2; V: TRBV12-5
DNA: TGTGCCAGCAGTCTGCAAACCCTCGGCGAGCAGTACTTC; CDR3: CASSLQTLGEQYF; J: TRBJ2-7; size: .; D: .; V: TRBV6-2/TRBV6-3
DNA: TGTGCCAGCAGCGTGGGACTTTACACCGGGGAGCTGTTTTTT; CDR3: CASSVGLYTGELFF; J: TRBJ2-2; size: .; D: .; V: TRBV7-2